The source of this T cell receptor (beta chain) is a study of T-cell memory formation after mild COVID-19 (dated by TCRdb to about 2021). With regard to the full study: TCR sequence clusters from the two donors were found to be largely donor specific. In a couple of donors, T-cell clones that expanded and contracted after mild COVID-19 were followed by sequencing TCRalpha and TCRbeta repertoires longitudinally. Two young, previously healthy adult volunteers made up the cohort, one male and one female. The investigation overall reported the following: Contracting CD4+ clones turned up mainly in the CM and EM memory subsets, whereas EMRA was where CD8+ clones were enriched. From day 15 to 85, contracting clones showed balanced CD4/CD8 phenotypes, whereas a second wave of clones that expanded from day 15 to 37 leaned towards CD4+. Whether the second-wave clones peaking on day 37 were SARS-CoV-2 specific was not confirmed. The detection of some responding clones in pre-infection memory suggests that pre-existing cross-reactive memory T cells joined the SARS-CoV-2 response. The study included only a couple of mild cases, and larger cohorts that include severe cases with pre-infection samples were judged to be necessary.

Relative to germline, V is 1 base shorter and J is 6 bases shorter, with 7 bases between their ends. From the cysteine up to the phenylalanine, the CDR3 has a length of 13 residues. CDR3 DNA only is kept here, 39 bases in frame from base 1. The germline V gene (reference sequence) supplies CDR1 LGHDT and CDR2 YNNKEL. In regard to this clonotype: Its antigen target is currently unknown. No much larger clonotype is one base removed from it; base qualities were not supplied.

Reads for this sample came from an Illumina NovaSeq 6000. cDNA libraries for TCRalpha and TCRbeta were prepared by 5'RACE using constant-segment primers, with sample barcodes and unique molecular identifiers added. Trizol reagent was used to extract RNA from every sample. Amplification of the libraries took two PCR steps, and the second step added a second sample barcode plus Illumina TruSeq adapters. The libraries were sequenced on an Illumina NovaSeq using 2 x 150 bp paired-end reads. In the paper's pipeline: With migec v1.2.7, reads were demultiplexed and then collapsed into UMI-guided consensus sequences. Using mixcr v2.1.11, UMI consensuses were aligned to TRA and TRB V and J templates and then assembled into clonotypes. A clonotype was counted as expanded or contracted only when both edgeR and NoisET called the clonotype significant, with the noise models trained on biological replicates. For edgeR calls, a false discovery rate-adjusted p below 0.01 and a log2 fold-change threshold of 1 were applied. As an exploratory analysis of dynamics, PCA with hierarchical clustering was applied to max-normalized trajectories of the 1000 most abundant clonotypes. The CD4 or CD8 phenotype of responding clones was assigned using the separately sequenced CD4+ and CD8+ repertoires. Using fastp at Q25 and MiXCR, TCRdb reprocessed the public reads and kept productive beta chains. Duplicate CDR3 protein sequences are folded into a single record with the most common DNA and genes. TCRdb, not the original authors, processed these V and J calls. The sample data list about 270,000 distinct CDR3 sequences, and about 17% of these were observed just once. Roughly 24% of the sample rests with the top ten.

Ficoll-Paque density gradient centrifugation was the method used to isolate PBMCs. Sequencing input: PBMCs or a T cell subset sorted from them (not recorded which). Rearrangement joined TRBV3-1 to TRBJ2-1; the D gene lacks a confident call. The TCR comes from a man younger than 35 who had mild COVID-19 (a few samples of this study predate the infection). The sample titles of this study are shuffled in the database, so cell type and time point are left out; the donor was told from shared clones. The CDR3 in this case is CASSQVRGNEQFF. The DNA sequence is TGTGCCAGCAGCCAAGTACGTGGCAATGAGCAGTTCTTC.